One sample yielded the 5 T cell receptor beta chains listed below, sequenced in a study of CD8 T cells in ankylosing spondylitis. MiXCR, run by TCRdb on the 5' RACE reads, gives a single entry per CDR3 protein. Counted here are roughly 150,000 distinct CDR3 sequences, 9.8% occurring once; the ten biggest clones make up more than 13%. Specimen: blood, either unsorted or a sorted T cell fraction (not recorded which). The receptors derive from a female donor with ankylosing spondylitis or in good health (not recorded which).

The gene calls are TRBV28 and TRBJ1-2; D not certain. The CDR3 totals 15 residues. CDR1 MDHEN and CDR2 SYDVKM come from the germline V gene. V was pared by 5 bases and J by 2 bases, with 15 bases between. The CDR3 loop is CASSLVGRANYGYTF. The CDR3 DNA reads TGTGCCAGCAGTCTGGTTGGCAGAGCGAACTATGGCTACACCTTC.

This clonotype has at least ten counts. This chain uses TRBV4-3 with TRBJ2-7; D is ambiguous. Trimming shortened V by 0 bases and J by 1 base, and 13 bases separated the two germline ends. Germline assignment: CDR1 LGHNA and CDR2 YSLEER. This CDR3 is 16 amino acids long. For the CDR3, the DNA is TGCGCCAGCAGCCAAGATCTGTACGGATCTTCCTACGAGCAGTACTTC. Residues: CASSQDLYGSSYEQYF.

By share, this clonotype counts as medium-sized. The chain couples TRBV12-3 or TRBV12-4 to TRBJ2-7, with D possibly TRBD1 on 6 matching bases. The CDR3 covers 12 residues. Trimming removed 6 bases from V and 4 bases from J, with 10 bases in between. CDR3 nucleotide sequence: TGTGCCAGCAGCTCACAGGGTTACGAGCAGTACTTC. Translating gives CASSSQGYEQYF.

This clonotype occurred once. The V call is TRBV7-2, the J call TRBJ2-5; weak D call: TRBD2 (6 bases). V was cut by 5 bases and J by 0 bases, with 16 bases left in between. Germline V lookup: CDR1 SGHTA, CDR2 FQGNSA. This CDR3 is built from 16 residues. In nucleotides, the CDR3 is TGTGCCAGCAGCCTCCGACCCAGCGGGTACCAAGAGACCCAGTACTTC. It translates to CASSLRPSGYQETQYF.

In this sample, this clonotype turned up a few times. This chain links TRBV27 with TRBJ2-1; unclear D gene. The CDR3 has 15 amino acids. Germline CDR1 is MNHEY and CDR2 is SMNVEV (reference sequence). V dropped 6 bases and J dropped 8 bases, with 20 bases sitting between them. The CDR3 spells CASSPSRRGPDEQFF. CDR3 bases: TGTGCCAGCAGCCCCTCACGGCGAGGCCCCGATGAGCAGTTCTTC.